This record concerns one T cell receptor (beta chain) sequence. The antigen is undetermined. The PCR contained 60 Vbeta and 13 Jbeta primers. Here immunoSEQ multiplex PCR was the method, and the copy in TCRdb shows in-frame clones only, minus some. Of approximately 120,000 clones detected, 17% appear once; the ten largest clones hold approximately 2.9%. The data were taken from a study of cytomegalovirus exposure and HLA in healthy donors. Findings and caveats of the study: Likely technical artifact: a cluster of highly shared sequence variants. An Asian-associated ancestry cluster reportedly showed fewer N-insertions than the approximately 670-donor mean in a later analysis.

V lost 5 bases and J lost 0; bases outside the gene matches: 8. This CDR3 has 17 residues. The germline V gene encodes CDR1 MDHEN and CDR2 SYDVKM. Material: PBMCs. This receptor was identified in a female donor in good health and CMV-seropositive. The chain combines TRBV28 with TRBJ2-3; 10 nucleotides line up with TRBD1. CDR3 in amino acids: CASSLTGTGVSTDTQYF. CDR3 nucleotides: TGTGCCAGCAGTCTTACCGGGACAGGGGTTAGCACAGATACGCAGTATTTT.